This is a list of T cell receptor beta chains from one sample in a study of T cell responses to AZD1222 COVID-19 vaccine. Sequencing used immunoSEQ multiplex PCR; TCRdb keeps in-frame clones, though not all of them. The table lists about 120,000 clones, 86% of them singletons. The specimen comprised peripheral blood, sampled 28 days after the second AZD1222 dose. These receptors were obtained from an adult who received the AZD1222 COVID-19 vaccine. Both conserved end residues are part of each CDR3. The D gene is left open where the match is weak. Size is stated for part of the rows, as once, few or many counts, or as a class when the clone is expanded.

NA	TRBD1	TRBJ2-1	TRBV7-7	CASSLDRGIYNEQFF	TGTGCTAGCAGCCTTGACAGGGGTATTTACAATGAGCAGTTCTTC
NA	NA	TRBJ2-7	TRBV10-1	CASGPEAGWNQFGEQYF	TGCGCCAGCGGCCCGGAGGCAGGGTGGAATCAATTTGGCGAGCAGTACTTC
NA	NA	TRBJ2-5	TRBV28	CASSPLQETQYF	TGTGCCAGCAGCCCGTTACAGGAGACCCAGTACTTC
NA	TRBD2	TRBJ2-7	TRBV19	CASSILAASSYEQYF	TGTGCCAGTAGTATACTAGCGGCGAGCTCCTACGAGCAGTACTTC
NA	NA	TRBJ2-3	TRBV11-2	CASSITGGNTQYF	TGTGCCAGCAGTATTACCGGGGGTAATACGCAGTATTTT
NA	TRBD1	TRBJ2-1	TRBV5-1	CASRVAGGWNEQFF	TGCGCCAGCCGTGTGGCAGGGGGCTGGAATGAGCAGTTCTTC
NA	NA	TRBJ2-7	TRBV7-9	CAIGQGNYEQYF	TGTGCCATAGGGCAGGGCAACTACGAGCAGTACTTC
NA	NA	TRBJ1-4	TRBV5-1	CASSAQFNEKLFF	TGCGCCAGCAGCGCGCAGTTTAATGAAAAACTGTTTTTT
NA	NA	TRBJ1-2	TRBV18	CASSPLEGGSVYGYTF	TGTGCCAGCTCACCACTGGAGGGAGGTTCCGTTTATGGCTACACCTTC
NA	NA	TRBJ1-6	TRBV6-5	CASSYSEPNNSPLHF	TGTGCCAGCAGTTACTCGGAGCCAAATAATTCACCCCTCCACTTT
NA	NA	TRBJ2-7	TRBV7-8	CASSPRDRHYEQYF	TGTGCCAGCAGCCCGAGGGACCGCCACTACGAGCAGTACTTC
NA	TRBD1	TRBJ1-1	TRBV12-5	CASGLVGGQAEAFF	TGTGCTAGTGGTTTGGTAGGGGGACAGGCAGAAGCTTTCTTT
NA	TRBD1	TRBJ1-5	TRBV6-4	CASTHWRGPSNQPQHF	TGTGCCAGCACCCATTGGAGGGGGCCGAGCAATCAGCCCCAGCATTTT
NA	TRBD1	TRBJ2-1	TRBV18	CASSPPGQGVYNEQFF	TGTGCCAGCTCACCACCGGGGCAGGGGGTTTACAATGAGCAGTTCTTC
NA	TRBD1	TRBJ1-3	TRBV5-8	CASSFGTGSGNTIYF	TGTGCCAGCAGCTTCGGGACAGGGAGTGGAAACACCATATATTTT
NA	NA	TRBJ1-2	TRBV29-1	CSVEDSGIIGHYGYTF	TGCAGCGTTGAAGATAGCGGGATCATTGGGCACTATGGCTACACCTTC
NA	NA	TRBJ2-7	TRBV27	CASSWAGNYEQYF	TGTGCCAGCAGTTGGGCGGGGAACTACGAGCAGTACTTC
NA	NA	TRBJ2-3	TRBV19	CASSIPGMTDTQYF	TGTGCCAGTAGTATCCCGGGTATGACAGATACGCAGTATTTT
NA	NA	TRBJ2-7	TRBV10-3	CAISDFYEQYF	TGTGCCATCAGTGATTTCTACGAGCAGTACTTC
few	TRBD1	TRBJ2-7	TRBV7-9	CASSLDRGRMGQYF	TGTGCCAGCAGCTTAGACAGGGGGCGTATGGGGCAGTACTTC
NA	NA	TRBJ1-4	TRBV7-9	CASKEGSTTNEKLFF	TGTGCCAGCAAGGAGGGCTCGACAACTAATGAAAAACTGTTTTTT
NA	NA	TRBJ1-2	TRBV9	CASSDTLLEGYTF	TGTGCCAGCAGTGATACCTTGTTGGAAGGCTACACCTTC
NA	NA	TRBJ1-1	TRBV10-2	CASSESKGRRTEAFF	TGCGCCAGCAGTGAGTCGAAGGGGCGACGAACTGAAGCTTTCTTT
NA	NA	TRBJ1-1	TRBV12-3/TRBV12-4	CASSLDRMEAFF	TGTGCCAGCAGTTTAGACAGGATGGAAGCTTTCTTT
NA	NA	TRBJ1-1	TRBV7-3	CASSLRGGLAEAFF	TGTGCCAGCAGCTTAAGGGGGGGCTTGGCTGAAGCTTTCTTT
NA	NA	TRBJ1-5	TRBV2	CASTMAQHF	TGTGCCAGCACTATGGCCCAGCATTTT
NA	NA	TRBJ2-7	TRBV2	CASSREDYEQYF	TGTGCCAGCTCGAGGGAAGACTACGAGCAGTACTTC
NA	NA	TRBJ2-2	TRBV14	CASSQPGLLFTGELFF	TGTGCCAGCAGCCAACCGGGACTCCTCTTCACCGGGGAGCTGTTTTTT
once	TRBD1	TRBJ2-2	TRBV7-9	CASSLMGQGPNTGELFF	TGTGCCAGCAGCCTTATGGGACAGGGACCGAACACCGGGGAGCTGTTTTTT
few	TRBD2	TRBJ2-3	TRBV6-4	CASSLTSGGSDTQYF	TGTGCCAGCAGCCTCACTAGCGGGGGATCAGATACGCAGTATTTT
NA	NA	TRBJ2-1	TRBV27	CACRAALYNEQFF	TGTGCCTGTAGGGCCGCGCTCTACAATGAGCAGTTCTTC
NA	TRBD1	TRBJ1-2	TRBV27	CASSPRQGVSGYTF	TGTGCCAGCAGTCCTCGACAGGGGGTCTCTGGCTACACCTTC
NA	NA	TRBJ2-2	TRBV5-1	CASSYNPTKYDGELFF	TGCGCCAGCAGCTATAACCCCACTAAGTACGACGGGGAGCTGTTTTTT
NA	NA	TRBJ2-1	TRBV3-1/TRBV3-2	CASSQDLGGAYNEQFF	TGTGCCAGCAGCCAAGATCTGGGGGGCGCCTACAATGAGCAGTTCTTC